Here is one TCR beta chain with its context. The antigen it binds to is not known. The junction differs from germline at one of its ends, possibly a read error. Participants in the prospective study were aged about 18 to 100 years, lived in about two dozen United States geographic areas, and enrolled through a virtual design. Cohort assignment in the prospective study relied on participant-reported clinical history from a screening survey and a study questionnaire. ImmuneRACE Cohort 3 recovered participants were defined by two consecutive negative NP/OP PCR tests, healthcare professional clearance, or symptom resolution. In the prospective study, mobile phlebotomists collected whole blood, serum and a nasopharyngeal or oropharyngeal swab from each participant. Prospective study participants could optionally give additional blood draws and questionnaires over an approximately 2-month period. Before DNA extraction, blood samples from the prospective study were shipped at room temperature or frozen.

The sample belongs to a study of blood T cell repertoires in COVID-19 (TCRdb year 2020). Notes on the research overall: Samples from collaborators originated in the United States, Italy and Spain and spanned both the acute and convalescent phases of COVID-19. The prospective study material was composed of cDNA or gDNA derived from T cells, B-cell-depleted T cells, or PBMCs. Subjects who had been exposed to COVID-19, were actively infected with it, or had recovered from it provided the deeply sampled blood TCRbeta repertoires that made up the dataset. The repertoires were released in a freely available public database intended as a resource for research on the immune response to SARS-CoV-2. Samples were obtained from the ongoing ImmuneRACE study (first 160 participants) and from 1,200 or so subjects provided by 6 global collaborators. Nearly every sample came with metadata listing a de-identified subject ID, COVID-19 status, age in years and sex. Where HLA class I and class II types were available, the types were taken from metadata supplied by the sample provider, not from assay-based typing.

General conclusions and limits of the study: Clinical and demographic metadata were provided uncurated, with the amount varying by source and participant.

TCRbeta CDR3 regions were amplified from genomic DNA by means of the immunoSEQ Assay, a bias-controlled multiplex PCR. The source study handled its data this way. Nucleated cell counts per sample were estimated from amplification of reference gene primers within the assay. To quantify the absolute abundance of each unique TCRbeta CDR3 rearrangement, sequence reads were collapsed and filtered. For each sample, productive Simpson clonality was calculated as the square root of Simpson's diversity index across productive rearrangements. TCRdb re-hosts the immuneACCESS table, in-frame sequences only. Its copies lack some clones; in the studies checked, an unresolved V gene accounts for under half of them, and the cause for the rest is not known. V, J and clone size are those of that table, while D and trimming were read from the DNA. For this sample there are about 220,000 clones; 82% appear just once. The leading ten clones occupy 3% to 4% of the sample.

Taken from the germline V gene (reference sequence), the CDR1 and CDR2 loops are GTSNPN and SVGIG. The CDR3 has 19 amino acids, counting the end cysteine and phenylalanine. The sequence is cut down to CDR3 DNA, 57 bases in frame from base 1. The sequence was obtained from an older woman who had recovered from COVID-19. The source material was PBMCs or T cells enriched from blood (not recorded which). The chain couples TRBV30 to TRBJ1-5, and TRBD1 aligns with 9 junction nucleotides. The sequence in DNA is TGTGTCTGGATAAGTTGGGCGACAGGGGGGTTCCGTAGCAATCAGCCCCAGCATTTT. It specifies CVWISWATGGFRSNQPQHF.